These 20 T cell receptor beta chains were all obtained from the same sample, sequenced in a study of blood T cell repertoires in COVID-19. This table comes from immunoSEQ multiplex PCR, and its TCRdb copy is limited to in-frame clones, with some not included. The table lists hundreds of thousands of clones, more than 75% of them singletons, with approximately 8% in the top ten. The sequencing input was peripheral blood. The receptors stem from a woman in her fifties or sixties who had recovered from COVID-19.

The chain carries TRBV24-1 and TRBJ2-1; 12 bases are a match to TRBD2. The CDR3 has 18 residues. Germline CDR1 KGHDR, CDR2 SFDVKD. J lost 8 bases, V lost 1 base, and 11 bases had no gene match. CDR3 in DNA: TGTGCCACCAGTGATTTAGGGGCTAGCGGGGGGGCAGGTGATGAGCAGTTCTTC. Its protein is CATSDLGASGGAGDEQFF.

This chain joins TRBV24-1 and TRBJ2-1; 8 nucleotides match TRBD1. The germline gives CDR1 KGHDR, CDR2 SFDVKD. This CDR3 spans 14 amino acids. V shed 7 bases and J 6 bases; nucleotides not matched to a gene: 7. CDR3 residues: CATRGTGGRNEQFF. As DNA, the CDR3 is TGTGCCACCAGGGGGACAGGAGGTCGCAATGAGCAGTTCTTC.

CDR3 amino acids: CASSPGPPGELFF. The CDR3 region has the DNA TGTGCCAGCAGCCCTGGCCCGCCCGGGGAGCTGTTTTTT. V and J are TRBV5-5 and TRBJ2-2, with D uncertain. The CDR3 extends over 13 amino acids. Germline V CDR1 and CDR2: SGHKS, YYEKEE (reference sequence). Deletions cut 4 bases from V and 6 bases from J, with 10 bases between.

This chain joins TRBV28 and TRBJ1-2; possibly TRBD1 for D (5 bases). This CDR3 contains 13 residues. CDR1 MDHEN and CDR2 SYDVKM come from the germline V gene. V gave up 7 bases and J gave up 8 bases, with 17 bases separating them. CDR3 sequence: CASIPGREEGYTF. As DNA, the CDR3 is TGTGCCAGCATCCCGGGGCGGGAGGAAGGCTACACCTTC.

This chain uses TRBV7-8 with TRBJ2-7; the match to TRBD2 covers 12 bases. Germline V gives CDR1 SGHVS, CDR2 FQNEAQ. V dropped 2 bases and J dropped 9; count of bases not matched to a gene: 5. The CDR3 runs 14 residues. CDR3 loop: CASSLWTSGNMQYF. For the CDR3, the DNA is TGTGCCAGCAGCTTATGGACTAGCGGGAATATGCAGTACTTC.

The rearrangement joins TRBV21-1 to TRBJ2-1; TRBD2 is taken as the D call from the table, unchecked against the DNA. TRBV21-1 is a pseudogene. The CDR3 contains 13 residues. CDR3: CASHRFKRNEQFF. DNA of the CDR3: TGTGCCAGCCACCGGTTCAAGCGAAATGAGCAGTTCTTC.

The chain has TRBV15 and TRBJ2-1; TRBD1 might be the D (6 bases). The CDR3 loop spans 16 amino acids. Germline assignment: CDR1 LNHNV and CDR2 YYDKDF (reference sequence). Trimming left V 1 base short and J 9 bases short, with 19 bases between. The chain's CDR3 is CATSRATFRGKREQFF. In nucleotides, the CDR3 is TGTGCCACCAGCAGAGCAACGTTCAGGGGAAAGCGTGAGCAGTTCTTC.

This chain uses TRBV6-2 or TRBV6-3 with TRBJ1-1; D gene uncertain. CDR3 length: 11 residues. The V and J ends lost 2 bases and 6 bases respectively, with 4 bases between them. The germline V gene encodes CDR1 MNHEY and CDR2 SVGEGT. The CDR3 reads CASSYPSEAFF. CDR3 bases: TGTGCCAGCAGTTACCCCTCTGAAGCTTTCTTT.

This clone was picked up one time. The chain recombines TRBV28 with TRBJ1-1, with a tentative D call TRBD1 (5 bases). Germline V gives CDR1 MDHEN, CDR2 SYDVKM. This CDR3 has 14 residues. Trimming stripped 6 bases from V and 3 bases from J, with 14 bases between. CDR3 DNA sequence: TGTGCCAGCAGCATAGGGGATTTGGACACTGAAGCTTTCTTT. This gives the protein CASSIGDLDTEAFF.

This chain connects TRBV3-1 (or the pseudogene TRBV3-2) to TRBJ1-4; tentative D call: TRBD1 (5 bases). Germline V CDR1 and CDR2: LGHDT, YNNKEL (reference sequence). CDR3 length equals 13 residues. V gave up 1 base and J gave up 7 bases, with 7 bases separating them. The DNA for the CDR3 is TGTGCCAGCAGCCAAGCCAGGGTTGAAAAACTGTTTTTT. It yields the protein CASSQARVEKLFF.

CDR3 region: CASRPGTGQMNYGYTF. The DNA of the CDR3 is TGTGCCAGTAGACCTGGAACGGGACAGATGAACTATGGCTACACCTTC. The J gene is TRBJ1-2, the V gene TRBV19; TRBD1 matches 7 bases. CDR3 size: 16 residues. Germline V gene data show CDR1 as LNHDA and CDR2 as SQIVND (reference sequence). Trimming at V came to 6 bases and at J to 2 bases, leaving 12 bases not matched to a gene.

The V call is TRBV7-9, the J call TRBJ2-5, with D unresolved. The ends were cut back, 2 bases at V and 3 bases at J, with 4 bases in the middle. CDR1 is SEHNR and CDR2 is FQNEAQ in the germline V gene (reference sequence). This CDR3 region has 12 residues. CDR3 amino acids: CASSLSEETQYF. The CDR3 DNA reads TGTGCCAGCAGCTTATCTGAAGAGACCCAGTACTTC.

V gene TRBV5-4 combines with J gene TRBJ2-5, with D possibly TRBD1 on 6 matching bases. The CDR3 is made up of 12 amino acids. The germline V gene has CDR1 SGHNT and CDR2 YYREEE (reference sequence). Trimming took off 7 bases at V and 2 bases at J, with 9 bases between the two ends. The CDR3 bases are TGTGCCAGCCAGGACAGACAAGAGACCCAGTACTTC. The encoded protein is CASQDRQETQYF.

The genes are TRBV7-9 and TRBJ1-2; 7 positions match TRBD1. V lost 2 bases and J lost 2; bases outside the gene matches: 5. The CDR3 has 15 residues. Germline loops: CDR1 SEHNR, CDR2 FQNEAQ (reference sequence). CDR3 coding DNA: TGTGCCAGCAGCTTATCAAGACAGGGAAACTATGGCTACACCTTC. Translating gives CASSLSRQGNYGYTF.

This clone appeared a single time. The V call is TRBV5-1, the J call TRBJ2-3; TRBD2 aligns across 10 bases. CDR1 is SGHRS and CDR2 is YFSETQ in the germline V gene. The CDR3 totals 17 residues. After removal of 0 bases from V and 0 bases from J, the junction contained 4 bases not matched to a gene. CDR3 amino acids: CASSLVPSGGSTDTQYF. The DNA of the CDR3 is TGCGCCAGCAGCTTGGTGCCTAGCGGGGGCAGCACAGATACGCAGTATTTT.

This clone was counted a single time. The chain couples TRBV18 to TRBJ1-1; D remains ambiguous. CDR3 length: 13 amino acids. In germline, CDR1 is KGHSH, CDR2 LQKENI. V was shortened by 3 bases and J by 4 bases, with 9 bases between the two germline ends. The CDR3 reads CASSPVTATEAFF. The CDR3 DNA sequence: TGTGCCAGCTCACCGGTAACAGCCACTGAAGCTTTCTTT.

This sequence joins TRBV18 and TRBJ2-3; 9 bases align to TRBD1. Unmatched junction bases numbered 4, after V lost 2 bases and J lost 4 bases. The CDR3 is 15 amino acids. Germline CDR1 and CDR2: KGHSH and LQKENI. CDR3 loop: CASSPEGQGADTQYF. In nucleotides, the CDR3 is TGTGCCAGCTCACCAGAGGGACAGGGAGCAGATACGCAGTATTTT.

The CDR3 here is CASSPRVVTEAFF. CDR3 nucleotides: TGTGCCAGCAGCCCACGGGTAGTTACTGAAGCTTTCTTT. This sequence joins TRBV7-2 and TRBJ1-1; no definite D call. This CDR3 is 13 amino acids long. The germline V and J ends were trimmed by 5 bases and 5 bases, with 12 bases remaining between them. Germline loops: CDR1 SGHTA, CDR2 FQGNSA.

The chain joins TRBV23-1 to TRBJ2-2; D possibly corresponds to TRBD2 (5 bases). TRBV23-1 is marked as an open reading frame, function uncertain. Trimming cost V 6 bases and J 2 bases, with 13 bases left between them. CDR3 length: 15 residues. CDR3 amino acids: CASSPPGSNTGELFF. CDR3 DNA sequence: TGCGCCAGCAGCCCGCCGGGATCCAACACCGGGGAGCTGTTTTTT.

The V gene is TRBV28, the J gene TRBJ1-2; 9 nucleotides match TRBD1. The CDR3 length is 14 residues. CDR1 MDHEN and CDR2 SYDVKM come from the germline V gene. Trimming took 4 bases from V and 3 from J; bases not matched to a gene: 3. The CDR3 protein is CASSSGQGHYGYTF. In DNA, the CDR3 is TGTGCCAGCAGTTCGGGACAGGGCCACTATGGCTACACCTTC.